This TCR beta chain was retrieved from a study of CXCR3-negative and CXCR3-positive naive CD8 T cells. Whole-study findings and limits: When CXCR3-positive naive cells were set against CXCR3-negative naive cells, the former had more hydrophobic TRB CDR3s. Similarly elevated diversity marked both naive subsets, with memory CD8+ cells showing far lower diversity. Cryopreserved cells showed partially decreased CXCR3 expression, and most assays used fresh PBMCs.

In regard to this clonotype: Its specificity is not known.

The method, 5' RACE with UMI labels, was used to prepare the TRB cDNA libraries. TCRdb re-called the 5' RACE reads; every CDR3 protein appears as one record, without DNA. Reported are about 90,000 distinct CDR3 sequences; the ten largest clones contain around 0.99%. From germline, CDR1 is SGHDN and CDR2 FVKESK. The CDR3 covers 14 residues. The receptor was derived from a human donor in good health. Some clones in this sample may be carry-over from other donors' samples. The specimen was naive CXCR3- CD8+ T cells from blood. Indicated subset: CD45RO-CCR7+CD27+CD95- naive CD8+ T cells lacking CXCR3 (TNR3-). This chain joins TRBV14 and TRBJ1-6; TCRdb calls TRBD1, which cannot be checked without DNA. The chain's CDR3 is CASSPAGVNSPLHF.